Shown below are 26 T cell receptor beta chains from a single sample sequenced in a study of cytomegalovirus exposure and HLA in healthy donors. The PCR contained 60 Vbeta and 13 Jbeta primers. TCRdb's table, derived via immunoSEQ multiplex PCR, lists solely in-frame clones and lacks some. The sample records 150,000 or so clones, roughly 86% being singletons. Sequencing input: PBMCs. The receptors derive from a man in his late teens or twenties in good health and CMV-seropositive.

This chain connects TRBV30 to TRBJ2-3; D not resolved. CDR3 size: 13 residues. Germline CDR1 is GTSNPN and CDR2 is SVGIG (reference sequence). The V and J ends lost 3 bases and 3 bases respectively, with 10 bases between them. The CDR3 DNA reads as TGTGCCTGGAGGGGCCCAATTACAGATACGCAGTATTTT. Translated, it gives CAWRGPITDTQYF.

V usage is TRBV6-5 and J usage is TRBJ2-1, with D perhaps TRBD1 (6 bases). Per germline, CDR1 MNHEY and CDR2 SVGAGI. This CDR3 comprises 14 residues. V was trimmed by 0 bases and J by 5 bases, leaving 8 bases between them. Here the CDR3 reads CASSYSGTNNEQFF. DNA of the CDR3: TGTGCCAGCAGTTACTCCGGGACAAACAATGAGCAGTTCTTC.

The V call is TRBV28, the J call TRBJ1-5, with TRBD1 as a possible D gene (6 bases). There are 14 residues in the CDR3. Looked up from germline, CDR1 is MDHEN and CDR2 is SYDVKM. Trimming took 11 bases from V and 6 from J, leaving 20 bases between them. CDR3 sequence reads: CASQGGNVGQPQHF. CDR3 DNA: TGTGCCTCCCAAGGGGGAAATGTTGGTCAGCCCCAGCATTTT.

This chain joins TRBV27 and TRBJ2-1; tentative D call: TRBD2 (6 bases). CDR3 length: 12 amino acids. V lost 2 bases to trimming and J lost 10 bases, with 9 bases between them. CDR1 is MNHEY, CDR2 SMNVEV, per germline (reference sequence). This CDR3 reads CASSLTRGEQFF. In DNA form, the CDR3 reads TGTGCCAGCAGTTTAACGCGGGGAGAGCAGTTCTTC.

The chain has TRBV28 and TRBJ1-1; maybe TRBD1 (5 bases). The CDR3 is 15 amino acids. Germline loops: CDR1 MDHEN, CDR2 SYDVKM. V was cut by 6 bases and J by 5 bases, with 19 bases left in between. The CDR3 DNA sequence: TGTGCCAGCAGCTCTCTGGGGGAGGGCCTGACTGAAGCTTTCTTT. Residues: CASSSLGEGLTEAFF. Full variable domain (remainder filled in from reference TRBV28 and TRBJ1-1): DVKVTQSSRYLVKRTGEKVFLECVQDMDHENMFWYRQDPGLGLRLIYFSYDVKMKEKGDIPEGYSVSREKKERFSLILESASTNQTSMYLCASSSLGEGLTEAFFGQGTRLTVV.

The gene calls are TRBV19 and TRBJ2-3, with 10 bases fitting TRBD2. The CDR3 covers 16 residues. Germline CDR1 is LNHDA and CDR2 is SQIVND (reference sequence). V shed 5 bases, J shed 2 bases, and the junction held 7 bases outside the gene matches. The CDR3 DNA follows: TGTGCCAGTAGTGTGGGACTAGCGCCTTCCACAGATACGCAGTATTTT. Translated: CASSVGLAPSTDTQYF.

The chain couples TRBV7-9 to TRBJ2-7; TRBD2 agrees at 7 bases. This CDR3 region has 14 residues. V lost 6 bases to trimming and J lost 2 bases; unmatched junction nucleotides: 7. Germline loops: CDR1 SEHNR, CDR2 FQNEAQ (reference sequence). The CDR3, as DNA: TGTGCCAGCAGACCTAGCGGCAACCCCTACGAGCAGTACTTC. This encodes CASRPSGNPYEQYF. Full variable domain (missing parts from reference TRBV7-9 and TRBJ2-7): DTGVSQNPRHKITKRGQNVTFRCDPISEHNRLYWYRQTLGQGPEFLTYFQNEAQLEKSRLLSDRFSAERPKGSFSTLEIQRTEQGDSAMYLCASRPSGNPYEQYFGPGTRLTVT.

V gene TRBV10-1 combines with J gene TRBJ1-4; possible D gene TRBD1, 5 bases. Germline V gene data show CDR1 as WNHNN and CDR2 as SYGVQD (reference sequence). Trimming shortened V by 9 bases and J by 3 bases, and 17 bases separated the two germline ends. The CDR3 covers 15 residues. The CDR3 bases are TGCGCCAGAGAATCCCAGGGTCGAGCTAATGAAAAACTGTTTTTT. This codes for CARESQGRANEKLFF.

The V call is TRBV2, the J call TRBJ2-7; 8 bases are shared with TRBD1. This CDR3 spans 12 amino acids. Losses at the gene ends were 7 bases for V and 3 bases for J; bases not matched to a gene: 2. Per germline, CDR1 SNHLY and CDR2 FYNNEI. The CDR3 sequence: CASKTGGYEQYF. The CDR3 nucleotides are TGTGCCAGCAAAACAGGGGGCTACGAGCAGTACTTC.

The chain joins TRBV6-5 to TRBJ1-6, with TRBD1 matching 8 bases. Germline V gives CDR1 MNHEY, CDR2 SVGAGI. This CDR3 region has 16 residues. The V and J ends lost 0 bases and 2 bases, in that order; junction bases with no gene match: 0. CDR3 sequence (DNA): TGTGCCAGCAGTTACTCGGACAGGGCCTATAATTCACCCCTCCACTTT. It is translated as CASSYSDRAYNSPLHF.

The chain joins TRBV27 to TRBJ1-5; no definite D call. Looked up from germline, CDR1 is MNHEY and CDR2 is SMNVEV (reference sequence). V lost 7 bases, J lost 5 bases, and 6 bases lay in between. The CDR3 covers 11 residues. CDR3: CASTPDQPQHF. In nucleotides, the CDR3 is TGTGCCAGCACCCCTGATCAGCCCCAGCATTTT.

The chain employs TRBV27 and TRBJ1-2; 8 bases match TRBD1. J gave up 3 bases and V 9 bases, and 15 bases lay outside the gene matches. This CDR3 is built from 16 residues. Per the germline V gene, CDR1 is MNHEY and CDR2 is SMNVEV (reference sequence). The CDR3 sequence: CASSPRVAGGHYGYTF. In DNA form, the CDR3 reads TGTGCCAGTTCTCCCCGGGTGGCAGGGGGCCACTATGGCTACACCTTC.

The rearrangement joins TRBV5-1 to TRBJ1-2, with D possibly being TRBD1 (6 bases). V lost 2 bases to trimming and J lost 7 bases, with 15 bases between them. CDR1 is SGHRS, CDR2 YFSETQ, per germline. The CDR3 sequence is 14 residues long. CDR3 loop: CASSFDPHRAGYTF. CDR3 sequence (DNA): TGCGCCAGCAGCTTTGATCCTCACAGGGCTGGCTACACCTTC.

The chain joins TRBV4-1 to TRBJ2-1, with no clear D. The germline gives CDR1 MGHRA, CDR2 YSYEKL. V was pared by 6 bases and J by 6 bases, with 6 bases between. The CDR3 runs 11 residues. As DNA, the CDR3 is TGCGCCAGCAGATCTAGCAATGAGCAGTTCTTC. Amino acids: CASRSSNEQFF.

CDR3 protein: CASSDLDTAVFYEQYF. The DNA of the CDR3 is TGTGCCAGCAGTGATTTGGACACCGCCGTTTTCTACGAGCAGTACTTC. The chain uses TRBV28 and TRBJ2-7, with D perhaps matching TRBD1 (5 bases). V lost 5 bases to trimming and J lost 3 bases, with 20 bases between them. The CDR3 runs 16 residues. Germline CDR1 and CDR2: MDHEN and SYDVKM.

CDR3 in DNA: TGCGCCAGCAGTGAGGACAGGAGGTATGGCTACACCTTC. Translated, it gives CASSEDRRYGYTF. V and J are TRBV10-2 and TRBJ1-2, with D possibly being TRBD1 (6 bases). Germline V CDR1 and CDR2: WSHSY, SAAADI. Trimming left V 2 bases short and J 5 bases short, with 9 bases between. This CDR3 spans 13 amino acids.

The V call is TRBV19, the J call TRBJ2-3; 9 bases align to TRBD1. The germline CDR1 and CDR2 sequences are LNHDA and SQIVND (reference sequence). The V and J ends lost 5 bases and 8 bases, in that order; junction bases with no gene match: 8. The CDR3 covers 14 residues. In nucleotides, the CDR3 is TGTGCCAGTAGTCTCCGGGACAGGGAGCTTACGCAGTATTTT. It is translated as CASSLRDRELTQYF. Full variable domain (rest looked up from reference TRBV19 and TRBJ2-3): DGGITQSPKYLFRKEGQNVTLSCEQNLNHDAMYWYRQDPGQGLRLIYYSQIVNDFQKGDIAEGYSVSREKKESFPLTVTSAQKNPTAFYLCASSLRDRELTQYFGPGTRLTVL.

The chain couples TRBV11-2 to TRBJ1-2, with a weak D call TRBD1 (6 bases). The CDR3 is made up of 14 amino acids. V gave up 4 bases and J gave up 2 bases, with 11 bases separating them. CDR1 is SGHAT and CDR2 is FQNNGV in the germline V gene. Here the CDR3 DNA reads TGTGCCAGCAGCTCCCTCGACAGGAACTATGGCTACACCTTC. This codes for CASSSLDRNYGYTF.

A note on this clone: The sample has other DNA sequences that encode this CDR3 too. J is TRBJ1-1 and V is TRBV28; unclear D gene. In germline, CDR1 is MDHEN, CDR2 SYDVKM. The CDR3 has 13 residues. The V end was cut by 4 bases, the J end by 1 base, with 7 bases between. This chain's CDR3 is CASSSPRNTEAFF. The CDR3 bases are TGTGCCAGCAGTTCTCCGAGGAACACTGAAGCTTTCTTT.

The chain recombines TRBV4-1 with TRBJ2-1, with D possibly TRBD2 on 6 matching bases. V lost 4 bases, J lost 4 bases, and 20 bases lay in between. CDR1 is MGHRA, CDR2 YSYEKL, per germline. The CDR3 has 17 residues. The CDR3, as DNA: TGCGCCAGCAGCCTACCCACCCAGCGGGCCTTATACAATGAGCAGTTCTTC. Translating gives CASSLPTQRALYNEQFF.

The rearrangement links TRBV5-1 to TRBJ1-1; D not resolved. Germline V gives CDR1 SGHRS, CDR2 YFSETQ. V dropped 0 bases and J dropped 0 bases, with 15 bases sitting between them. This CDR3 is 17 amino acids long. CDR3 DNA: TGCGCCAGCAGCTTGGCGGGAGGTAGCTTTTTGAACACTGAAGCTTTCTTT. Translation gives CASSLAGGSFLNTEAFF.

The chain carries TRBV19 and TRBJ2-5, with a weak D call TRBD1 (5 bases). Germline CDR1 reads LNHDA; CDR2 reads SQIVND (reference sequence). V dropped 7 bases and J dropped 2 bases, with 14 bases sitting between them. The CDR3 is made up of 14 amino acids. In nucleotides, the CDR3 is TGTGCCAGTACGACTGGGGCAGGTCAAGAGACCCAGTACTTC. Residues: CASTTGAGQETQYF.

This clone was counted once. The V and J genes are TRBV19 and TRBJ1-1; TRBD1 aligns across 10 bases. Germline loops: CDR1 LNHDA, CDR2 SQIVND (reference sequence). The CDR3 has 16 amino acids. Trimming cost V 6 bases and J 4 bases; bases outside gene matches: 11. In DNA, the CDR3 is TGTGCCAGTAGCCCTGACAGGGGGCTAGGGTCCACTGAAGCTTTCTTT. It encodes CASSPDRGLGSTEAFF.

J is TRBJ2-1 and V is TRBV27, with TRBD2 matching over 7 bases. Germline V CDR1 and CDR2: MNHEY, SMNVEV (reference sequence). V dropped 5 bases and J dropped 9; count of bases not matched to a gene: 7. This CDR3 spans 13 amino acids. CDR3 nucleotides: TGTGCCAGCAGTCCAGGACTAGTTGGTGAGCAGTTCTTC. Protein: CASSPGLVGEQFF.

This chain uses TRBV5-6 with TRBJ2-1; a weak D match, TRBD1 (8 bases). The CDR3 runs to 16 residues. V lost 4 bases and J lost 6, with 20 bases in between. From germline, CDR1 is SGHDT and CDR2 YYEEEE. The CDR3 is CASSRQGAGAVNEQFF. The CDR3 nucleotides read TGTGCCAGCAGCAGGCAGGGGGCGGGAGCGGTCAATGAGCAGTTCTTC.

The chain couples TRBV18 to TRBJ2-5, with 8 bases that match TRBD1. CDR1 and CDR2 from the germline V gene are KGHSH and LQKENI. The CDR3 consists of 14 residues. The V gene end was trimmed by 8 bases and the J gene end by 1 base; junction bases not matched to a gene: 6. CDR3 in DNA: TGTGCCAGCACAAGCAGGGGGCGCCAAGAGACCCAGTACTTC. This codes for CASTSRGRQETQYF.